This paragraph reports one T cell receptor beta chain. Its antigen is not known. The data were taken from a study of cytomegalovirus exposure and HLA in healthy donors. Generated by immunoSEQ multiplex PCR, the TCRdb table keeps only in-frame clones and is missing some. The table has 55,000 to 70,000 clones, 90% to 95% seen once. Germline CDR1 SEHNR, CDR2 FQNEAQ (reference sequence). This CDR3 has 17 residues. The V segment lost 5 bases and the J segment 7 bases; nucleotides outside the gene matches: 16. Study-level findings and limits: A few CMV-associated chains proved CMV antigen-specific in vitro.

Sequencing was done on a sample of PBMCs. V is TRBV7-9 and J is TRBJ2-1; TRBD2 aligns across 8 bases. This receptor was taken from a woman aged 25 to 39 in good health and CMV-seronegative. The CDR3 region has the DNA TGTGCCAGCAGCGGCCCTCTTGCGGGAGGAATTGTGAATGAGCAGTTCTTC. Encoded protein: CASSGPLAGGIVNEQFF.